These 26 T cell receptor beta chains share one sample of origin, sequenced in a study. TCRdb called the RT-PCR reads again in MiXCR, with one record for every CDR3 protein. The table has approximately 720,000 distinct CDR3 sequences, approximately 15% seen once. The sample taken for sequencing was memory CD4+ T cells from blood. These TCRs come from a female donor in good health, serving as a healthy control.

J is TRBJ2-4 and V is TRBV7-2; D may be TRBD2 (6 bases). CDR1 SGHTA and CDR2 FQGNSA come from the germline V gene. This CDR3 spans 15 amino acids. V was shortened by 6 bases and J by 10 bases, with 22 bases between the two germline ends. CDR3 protein: CASSPLAGSDLIQYF. In DNA, the CDR3 is TGTGCCAGCAGTCCCCTGGCGGGGTCTGATTTAATTCAGTACTTC.

This clonotype has only a few counts. The chain links TRBV11-2 to TRBJ2-1, with 9 bases identical to TRBD1. V lost 4 bases to trimming and J lost 7 bases; unmatched junction nucleotides: 8. The CDR3 loop spans 15 amino acids. From germline, CDR1 is SGHAT and CDR2 FQNNGV. CDR3 amino acids: CASSSLGTGQNEQFF. The CDR3 nucleotides are TGTGCCAGCAGCTCCCTCGGGACAGGGCAGAATGAGCAGTTCTTC.

This clonotype was counted at least ten times. J is TRBJ2-1 and V is TRBV12-3 or TRBV12-4; D might be TRBD1 (6 bases). V was cut by 6 bases and J by 4 bases, with 13 bases left in between. The CDR3 is 14 residues long. CDR3 residues: CASRRGQIYNEQFF. The CDR3, as DNA: TGTGCCAGCAGACGAGGACAGATTTACAATGAGCAGTTCTTC.

This clonotype was recorded a few times. The V gene is TRBV20-1, the J gene TRBJ2-7; 8 bases align to TRBD2. The CDR3 spans 15 residues. The V and J ends lost 3 bases and 0 bases, in that order; junction bases with no gene match: 7. Germline CDR1 reads DFQATT; CDR2 reads SNEGSKA (reference sequence). The CDR3 DNA reads as TGCAGTGCTAGGTGGGGACTAGGGACCTCCTACGAGCAGTACTTC. This translates into CSARWGLGTSYEQYF.

This clonotype was found many times. The rearrangement links TRBV6-1 to TRBJ2-1; D might be TRBD1 or TRBD2, each matching 6 bases. CDR1 MNHNS and CDR2 SASEGT come from the germline V gene. V was shortened by 2 bases and J by 11 bases, with 13 bases between the two germline ends. There are 13 residues in the CDR3. The CDR3 DNA is TGTGCCAGCAGTGAAAGGGGGACTGAACAGCAGTTCTTC. Translation gives CASSERGTEQQFF.

This clonotype was recorded a few times. No conserved phenylalanine or tryptophan is present at the end of the CDR3, so a read error is the likely explanation. This chain links TRBV20-1 with TRBJ2-7; 12 bases line up with TRBD2. CDR1 is DFQATT and CDR2 is SNEGSKA in the germline V gene (reference sequence). V shed 3 bases and J 3 bases; nucleotides not matched to a gene: 6. This CDR3 has 15 amino acids. The CDR3 DNA sequence: TGCAGTGCTAGCCTCCCGGGACTAGCGGGCTACGAGCAGTACCTC. Amino acids: CSASLPGLAGYEQYL.

The chain joins TRBV5-6 to TRBJ1-6; 8 nucleotides agree with TRBD1. Unmatched junction bases numbered 6, after V lost 0 bases and J lost 7 bases. CDR3 length: 16 residues. CDR1 is SGHDT, CDR2 YYEEEE, per germline. CDR3 coding DNA: TGTGCCAGCAGCTTGGTCGGTACAGGGGGAAATTCACCCCTCCACTTT. It yields the protein CASSLVGTGGNSPLHF.

This clonotype was picked up a small number of times. The chain uses TRBV24-1 and TRBJ2-1, with 9 bases fitting TRBD1. Unmatched junction bases numbered 8, after V lost 1 base and J lost 8 bases. This CDR3 comprises 16 residues. Looked up from germline, CDR1 is KGHDR and CDR2 is SFDVKD. The CDR3 protein is CATSDFLSGQGHEQFF. CDR3 coding DNA: TGTGCCACCAGTGATTTTCTGTCGGGACAGGGACATGAGCAGTTCTTC.

Only a few counts were recorded for this clonotype. The chain couples TRBV4-3 to TRBJ1-2; D may be TRBD1 (5 bases). The CDR3 runs 14 residues. The V gene lost 0 bases and the J gene lost 8 bases, with 13 bases spanning the gap. Germline V CDR1 and CDR2: LGHNA, YSLEER. CDR3 DNA: TGCGCCAGCAGCCAAGATCTGGACAATTGGGGCTACACCTTC. Protein product: CASSQDLDNWGYTF.

This rearrangement joins TRBV20-1 to TRBJ2-1; 15 positions agree with TRBD2. This CDR3 is built from 18 residues. CDR1 is DFQATT, CDR2 SNEGSKA, per germline (reference sequence). Trimming removed 6 bases from V and 0 bases from J; junction bases left unmatched: 9. The CDR3 sequence: CSATGLAGGTSSYNEQFF. The CDR3, as DNA: TGCAGTGCCACAGGACTAGCGGGAGGGACCAGCTCCTACAATGAGCAGTTCTTC.

This clonotype has a count of ten or more. One junction end does not reproduce the germline sequence, and a read error may be involved. CDR3 protein: CAISESRDGERGF. The CDR3 DNA is TGTGCCATCAGTGAGTCCCGGGACGGGGAAAGAGGGTTC. The chain carries TRBV10-3 and TRBJ2-7; D may match TRBD1 or TRBD2 (5 bases each). Germline CDR1 and CDR2: ENHRY and SYGVKD. This CDR3 region has 13 residues.

The genes are TRBV7-9 and TRBJ2-1; 8 positions agree with TRBD1. CDR1 is SEHNR and CDR2 is FQNEAQ in the germline V gene (reference sequence). The V and J ends lost 5 bases and 4 bases, in that order; junction bases with no gene match: 22. The CDR3 extends over 20 amino acids. The CDR3: CASSARPVTGADSDYNEQFF. CDR3 sequence (DNA): TGTGCCAGCAGCGCAAGGCCGGTGACAGGGGCCGATTCTGATTACAATGAGCAGTTCTTC.

V and J are TRBV4-2 and TRBJ1-1; D possibly corresponds to TRBD1 (5 bases). CDR1 is LGHNA and CDR2 is YNFKEQ in the germline V gene. The CDR3 is 14 amino acids. Trimming removed 1 base from V and 5 bases from J, with 11 bases in between. In DNA form, the CDR3 reads TGTGCCAGCAGCCAAGCAGGAGGGGATACTGAAGCTTTCTTT. Amino acids: CASSQAGGDTEAFF.

This clonotype has at least ten counts. The J gene is TRBJ2-3, the V gene TRBV5-1, with a tentative D call TRBD2 (6 bases). Looked up from germline, CDR1 is SGHRS and CDR2 is YFSETQ. The CDR3 extends over 14 amino acids. V was shortened by 7 bases and J by 4 bases, with 16 bases between the two germline ends. CDR3 sequence: CASGGRESSDTQYF. The DNA of the CDR3 is TGCGCCAGCGGAGGGCGGGAATCGTCAGATACGCAGTATTTT.

The chain has TRBV12-3 or TRBV12-4 and TRBJ1-2; 9 nucleotides agree with TRBD1. The CDR3 runs to 18 residues. The J segment lost 2 bases and the V segment lost 5 bases, leaving 15 bases of the junction unmatched. The CDR3 bases are TGTGCCAGCAGTCGAGGCGTGTTGGGACAGGGACGGAACTATGGCTACACCTTC. Protein: CASSRGVLGQGRNYGYTF.

V is TRBV7-2 and J is TRBJ2-2, with 7 bases lining up with TRBD1. The V segment lost 4 bases and the J segment 6 bases; nucleotides outside the gene matches: 5. Looked up from germline, CDR1 is SGHTA and CDR2 is FQGNSA. There are 14 residues in the CDR3. The CDR3 region has the DNA TGTGCCAGCAGCTCGACGACAGGGTCCGGGGAGCTGTTTTTT. Translating gives CASSSTTGSGELFF.

Ten or more counts support this clonotype. V gene TRBV20-1 combines with J gene TRBJ2-1; 8 bases match TRBD1. CDR1 DFQATT and CDR2 SNEGSKA come from the germline V gene (reference sequence). V shed 6 bases and J 2 bases; nucleotides not matched to a gene: 6. This CDR3 region has 14 residues. The CDR3 sequence is CSAGKDRAYNEQFF. Written as DNA, the CDR3 is TGCAGTGCGGGAAAGGACAGGGCCTACAATGAGCAGTTCTTC.

The chain uses TRBV5-1 and TRBJ2-2; D not resolved. The CDR3 totals 16 residues. V gave up 2 bases and J gave up 0 bases, with 11 bases separating them. Germline CDR1 SGHRS, CDR2 YFSETQ. This CDR3 is CASSLGLIANTGELFF. CDR3 sequence (DNA): TGCGCCAGCAGCTTAGGATTGATCGCGAACACCGGGGAGCTGTTTTTT.

Only a few counts were recorded for this clonotype. The chain joins TRBV25-1 to TRBJ2-7, with TRBD2 matching over 7 bases. CDR1 MGHDK and CDR2 SYGVNS come from the germline V gene. V lost 1 base, J lost 7 bases, and 7 bases stayed unmatched. This CDR3 is built from 14 residues. The CDR3 loop is CASSEWEGRREQYF. In DNA, the CDR3 is TGTGCCAGCAGTGAATGGGAGGGAAGGAGAGAGCAGTACTTC.

This clonotype was observed at least ten times. The rearrangement links TRBV29-1 to TRBJ1-1; 9 nucleotides align to TRBD1. The germline V gene encodes CDR1 SQVTM and CDR2 ANQGSEA. The trim removed 4 bases at V and 11 bases at J, leaving 5 bases unmatched. This CDR3 spans 11 amino acids. This CDR3 reads CSVALGTGAFF. The CDR3 coding sequence is TGCAGCGTTGCCCTCGGGACAGGGGCTTTCTTT.

This clonotype showed up many times. The chain recombines TRBV30 with TRBJ2-7; no firm D call. V lost 2 bases and J lost 4, with 6 bases in between. CDR3 length equals 11 residues. CDR1 and CDR2 (germline): GTSNPN, SVGIG (reference sequence). This chain's CDR3 is CAWSRIYEQYF. The CDR3 nucleotides read TGTGCCTGGAGTAGGATATACGAGCAGTACTTC.

This clonotype has ten or more counts. The chain employs TRBV7-3 and TRBJ2-3; 7 bases map to TRBD1. V was pared by 4 bases and J by 2 bases, with 6 bases of the junction left unmatched. Germline assignment: CDR1 SGHTA and CDR2 FQGTGA. The CDR3 extends over 15 amino acids. The CDR3 bases are TGTGCCAGCAGCTCCTGGGACAGTCCCACAGATACGCAGTATTTT. As protein: CASSSWDSPTDTQYF.

The chain links TRBV5-1 to TRBJ2-1; 9 bases are shared with TRBD2. The CDR3 runs to 16 residues. Germline CDR1 is SGHRS and CDR2 is YFSETQ. V trimming: 4 bases; J trimming: 7 bases; junction bases outside the gene matches: 12. The chain's CDR3 is CASSHPSGRSINEQFF. DNA of the CDR3: TGCGCCAGCAGCCACCCGAGCGGGAGGAGTATTAATGAGCAGTTCTTC.

The CDR3: CASSDPGDNEQFF. CDR3 coding DNA: TGTGCCAGCAGTGATCCCGGGGACAATGAGCAGTTCTTC. This chain connects TRBV25-1 to TRBJ2-1; D might be TRBD2 (5 bases). Germline CDR1 is MGHDK and CDR2 is SYGVNS. V lost 3 bases to trimming and J lost 5 bases, with 8 bases between them. The CDR3 spans 13 residues. Complete variable domain (other parts from reference TRBV25-1 and TRBJ2-1): EADIYQTPRYLVIGTGKKITLECSQTMGHDKMYWYQQDPGMELHLIHYSYGVNSTEKGDLSSESTVSRIRTEHFPLTLESARPSHTSQYLCASSDPGDNEQFFGPGTRLTVL.

The chain is built from TRBV10-3 and TRBJ2-3, with 7 bases lining up with TRBD2. The CDR3 consists of 14 residues. Germline-derived CDR1 and CDR2 are ENHRY and SYGVKD. Germline trimming cut 3 bases from V and 5 bases from J; bases unmatched to any gene: 5. The DNA for the CDR3 is TGTGCCATCAGTGATGGGAGGGAGCGAGATACGCAGTATTTT. It codes for CAISDGRERDTQYF.

As for this clonotype: A much larger clone lies one base from this, so it may be a read error. This chain connects TRBV5-8 to TRBJ1-1, with 7 positions matching TRBD1. CDR1 is SGHTS, CDR2 YDEGEE, per germline. There are 16 residues in the CDR3. The chain's CDR3 is CASSPGQAIMNTVAFF. For the CDR3, the DNA is TGTGCCAGCAGCCCCGGACAGGCGATAATGAACACTGTAGCTTTCTTT.